The T cell receptor beta chain described here comes from a study of blood T cell repertoires in COVID-19. Study information: The United States, Italy and Spain provided the acute and convalescent COVID-19 samples.

Each participant's cohort was designated according to participant-reported clinical history. Either two negative PCRs, clearance, or symptom resolution qualified Cohort 3 donors as recovered. V was pared by 9 bases and J by 4 bases, with 5 bases of the junction left unmatched. This CDR3 has 12 residues. The germline CDR1 and CDR2 sequences are SNHLY and FYNNEI. The protocol was immunoSEQ multiplex PCR, while the TCRdb copy is restricted to in-frame clones and leaves out a portion. The table records approximately 350,000 clones, roughly 87% of them present only once. What was sequenced was PBMCs or T cells enriched from blood (not recorded which). The V and J genes are TRBV2 and TRBJ1-1, with TRBD1 matching over 7 bases. The receptor's source is a woman under 40 who had recovered from COVID-19. The CDR3 loop reads CASRNRGTEAFF. CDR3 nucleotides: TGTGCCAGTCGTAACAGGGGCACTGAAGCTTTCTTT. Combining the CDR3 with reference TRBV2 and TRBJ1-1 gives the whole variable domain EPEVTQTPSHQVTQMGQEVILRCVPISNHLYFYWYRQILGQKVEFLVSFYNNEISEKSEIFDDQFSVERPDGSNFTLKIRSTKLEDSAMYFCASRNRGTEAFFGQGTRLTVV.